The source of this T cell receptor (beta chain) is a study of cytomegalovirus exposure and HLA in healthy donors. General observations from the study: There were some public TCRs occurring in many donors, but most TCR sequences were rare.

V lost 7 bases and J lost 7; bases outside the gene matches: 5. This CDR3 has 13 amino acids. Looked up from germline, CDR1 is LNHDA and CDR2 is SQIVND (reference sequence). TCRdb keeps only in-frame clones here, not all; method: immunoSEQ multiplex PCR. The table shows tens of thousands of clones, with roughly 96% occurring only once. Turning to this clone: Its antigen is unidentified.

The receptor was isolated from a man aged 18 to 29 in good health and CMV-seronegative. The source material was PBMCs. This sequence joins TRBV19 and TRBJ2-2; 8 bases align to TRBD2. The CDR3 protein is CASTERENGELFF. The CDR3 nucleotides read TGTGCCAGTACTGAGCGGGAGAACGGGGAGCTGTTTTTT.